Included here is one T cell receptor (beta chain) sequence, with context. Antigen: not known. The donors were part of the validation cohort of over a hundred subjects. That cohort was separate from the first cohort, which comprised 700 or so subjects. Trimming took off 1 base at V and 1 base at J, with 7 bases between the two ends. In germline, CDR1 is SEHNR, CDR2 FQNEAQ (reference sequence). The CDR3 has 14 amino acids. Libraries were prepared by immunoSEQ multiplex PCR; TCRdb keeps only in-frame clonotypes and omits some of them. The data contain 150,000 to 180,000 clones, approximately 86% of them singletons. This specimen comes from a study of cytomegalovirus exposure and HLA in healthy donors. Broader study findings: It was reported that the classifier diagnosed cytomegalovirus status with high specificity and sensitivity in both the original and validation cohorts. Many donors shared some public TCRs, even though most TCR sequences were rare.

This sequence originates from a man younger than 35 in good health and CMV-seropositive. The sequenced sample was PBMCs. The chain joins TRBV7-9 to TRBJ1-1; tentatively, D is TRBD1 (5 bases). CDR3 in DNA: TGTGCCAGCAGCTTAGTGGGGCAGAACACTGAAGCTTTCTTT. The encoded protein is CASSLVGQNTEAFF.